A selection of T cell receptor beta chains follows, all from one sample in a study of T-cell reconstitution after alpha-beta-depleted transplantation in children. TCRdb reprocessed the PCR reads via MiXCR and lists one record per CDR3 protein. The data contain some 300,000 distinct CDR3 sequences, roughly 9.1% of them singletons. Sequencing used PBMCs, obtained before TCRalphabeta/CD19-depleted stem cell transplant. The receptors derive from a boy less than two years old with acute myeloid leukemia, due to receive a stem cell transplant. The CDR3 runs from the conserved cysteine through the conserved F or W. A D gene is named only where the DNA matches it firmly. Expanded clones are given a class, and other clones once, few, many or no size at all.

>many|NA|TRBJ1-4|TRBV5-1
TGCGCCAGCAGCTTGACCTCAACTAATGAAAAACTGTTTTTT
CASSLTSTNEKLFF
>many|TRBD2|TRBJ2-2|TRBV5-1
TGCGCCAGCAGCCTATGGACTAGCGGGGGTGGCGGGGAGCTGTTTTTT
CASSLWTSGGGGELFF
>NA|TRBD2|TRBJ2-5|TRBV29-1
TGCAGCGTTGTCCAAGGCTCCCCTCGGGTAGCGGGAGTTCAAGAGACCCAGTACTTC
CSVVQGSPRVAGVQETQYF
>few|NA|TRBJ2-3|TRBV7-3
TGTGCCAGCAGCTTATCCGGCAGTGTAGCAGATACGCAGTATTTT
CASSLSGSVADTQYF
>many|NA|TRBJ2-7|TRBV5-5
TGTGCCAGCAGCTTGTCGGACCTCGCCTTCTACGAGCAGTACTTC
CASSLSDLAFYEQYF
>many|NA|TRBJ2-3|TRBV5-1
TGCGCCAGCAGCTTTGACGGAGATACGCAGTATTTT
CASSFDGDTQYF
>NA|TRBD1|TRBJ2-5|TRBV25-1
TGTGCCAGCAGTCATGACAGGGGGCCGCAAGAGACCCAGTACTTC
CASSHDRGPQETQYF
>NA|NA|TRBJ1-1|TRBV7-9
TGTGCCAGCAGCTCGACGGAGTGGATCACTGAAGCTTTCTTT
CASSSTEWITEAFF
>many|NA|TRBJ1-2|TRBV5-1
TGCGCCAGCAGCCTCGGGCTTGGCTATGGCTACACCTTC
CASSLGLGYGYTF
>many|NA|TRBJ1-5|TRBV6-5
TGTGCCAGCAGTTATGACAGGTCCAATCAGCCCCAGCATTTT
CASSYDRSNQPQHF
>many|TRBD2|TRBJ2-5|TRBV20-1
TGCAGTGCTAGAGACCAACTAGCGGGGGACCAAGAGACCCAGTACTTC
CSARDQLAGDQETQYF
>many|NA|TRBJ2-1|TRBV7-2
TGTGCCAGCAGCCCAATGATTAACAATGAGCAGTTCTTC
CASSPMINNEQFF
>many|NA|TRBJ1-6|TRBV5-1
TGCGCCAGCAGCTTGGTTTCCGGGTATAATTCACCCCTCCACTTT
CASSLVSGYNSPLHF
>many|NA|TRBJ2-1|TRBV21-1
TGTGCCAGCAGCAAAGGGGCTCCCCGAGCTTACAATGAGCAGTTCTTC
CASSKGAPRAYNEQFF
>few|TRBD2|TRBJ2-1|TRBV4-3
TGCGCCAGCAGCCGAAGGGGGACTAGCGGGAGAAATGAGCAGTTCTTC
CASSRRGTSGRNEQFF
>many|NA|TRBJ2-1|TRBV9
TGTGCCAGCAGCCCCCGTCACCATGAGCAGTTCTTC
CASSPRHHEQFF
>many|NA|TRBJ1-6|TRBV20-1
TGCAGTGCTAGGGGGGGTCTAGGGTTGAGCTCCTATAATTCACCCCTCCACTTT
CSARGGLGLSSYNSPLHF
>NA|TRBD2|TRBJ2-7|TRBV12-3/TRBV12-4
TGTGCCAGCAGTTTAGGGGCTAGCGGGTTTGGCAACGAGCAGTACTTC
CASSLGASGFGNEQYF
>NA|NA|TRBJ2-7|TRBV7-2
TGTGCCAGCAGCTTGTACGGGATTTACGAGCAGTACTTC
CASSLYGIYEQYF
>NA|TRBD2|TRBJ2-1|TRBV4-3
TGCGCCAGCAGCCATTACGCGGGGGGGGCCTGGGATGAGCAGTTCTTC
CASSHYAGGAWDEQFF
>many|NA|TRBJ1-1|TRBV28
TGTGCCAGCAGTCTTACCGGGACGGGGAACACTGAAGCTTTCTTT
CASSLTGTGNTEAFF
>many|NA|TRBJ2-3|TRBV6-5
TGTGCCAGCAGTTACGCCAGCGGGCTCCCAGATACGCAGTATTTT
CASSYASGLPDTQYF
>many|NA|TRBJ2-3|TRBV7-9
TGTGCCAGCCAGTCGATTCCAGATACGCAGTATTTT
CASQSIPDTQYF
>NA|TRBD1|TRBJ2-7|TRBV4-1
TGCGCCAGCAGCCAAGGACAGGGGCCTCTCGAGCAGTACTTC
CASSQGQGPLEQYF
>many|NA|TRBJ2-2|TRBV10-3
TGTGCCATCAAGGAGGGCCGGAACACCGGGGAGCTGTTTTTT
CAIKEGRNTGELFF
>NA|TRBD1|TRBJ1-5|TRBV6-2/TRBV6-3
TGTGCCAGCAGCACCCGACAGGGGCTAGGTGAGCCCCAGCATTTT
CASSTRQGLGEPQHF